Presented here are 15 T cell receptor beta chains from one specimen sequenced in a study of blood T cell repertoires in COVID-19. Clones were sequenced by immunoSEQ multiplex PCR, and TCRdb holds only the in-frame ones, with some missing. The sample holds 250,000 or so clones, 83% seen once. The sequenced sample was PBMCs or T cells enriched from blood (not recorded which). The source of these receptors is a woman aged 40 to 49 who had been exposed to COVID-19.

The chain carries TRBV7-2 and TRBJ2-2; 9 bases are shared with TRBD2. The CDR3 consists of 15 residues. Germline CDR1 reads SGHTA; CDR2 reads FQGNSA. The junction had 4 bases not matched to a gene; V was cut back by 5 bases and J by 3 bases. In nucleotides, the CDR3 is TGTGCCAGCAGCCGCCGACTAGCGGACACCGGGGAGCTGTTTTTT. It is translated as CASSRRLADTGELFF.

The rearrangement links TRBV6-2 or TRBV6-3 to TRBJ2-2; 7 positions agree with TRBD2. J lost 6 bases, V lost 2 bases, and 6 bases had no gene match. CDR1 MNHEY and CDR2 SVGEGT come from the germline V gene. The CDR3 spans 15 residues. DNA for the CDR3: TGTGCCAGCAGTTACCCCGGGGGAGGGGCCGGGGAGCTGTTTTTT. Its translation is CASSYPGGGAGELFF.

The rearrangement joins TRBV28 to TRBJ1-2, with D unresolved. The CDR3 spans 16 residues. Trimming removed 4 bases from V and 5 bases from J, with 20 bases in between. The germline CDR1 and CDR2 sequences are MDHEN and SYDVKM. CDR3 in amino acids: CASSSSSGEGVYGYTF. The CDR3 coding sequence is TGTGCCAGCAGTTCCTCCTCCGGGGAGGGTGTTTATGGCTACACCTTC.

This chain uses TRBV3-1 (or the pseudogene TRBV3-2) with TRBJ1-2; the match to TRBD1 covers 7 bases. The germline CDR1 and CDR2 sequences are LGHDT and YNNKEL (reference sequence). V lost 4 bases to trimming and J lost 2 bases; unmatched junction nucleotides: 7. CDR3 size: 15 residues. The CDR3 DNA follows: TGTGCCAGCAGCCGTTCAGCAGGGGGGAACTATGGCTACACCTTC. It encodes CASSRSAGGNYGYTF.

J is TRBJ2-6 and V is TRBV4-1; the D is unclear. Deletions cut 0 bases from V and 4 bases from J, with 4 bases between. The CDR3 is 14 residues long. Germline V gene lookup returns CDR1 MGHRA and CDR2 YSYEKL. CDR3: CASSQDRGANVLTF. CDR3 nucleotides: TGCGCCAGCAGCCAAGATCGGGGGGCCAACGTCCTGACTTTC.

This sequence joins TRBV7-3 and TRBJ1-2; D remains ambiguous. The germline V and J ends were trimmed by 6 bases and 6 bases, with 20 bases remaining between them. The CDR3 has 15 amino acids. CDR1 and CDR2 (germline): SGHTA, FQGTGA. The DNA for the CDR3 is TGTGCCAGCAGTTCTACTCCAGGAACTTGGGATGGCTACACCTTC. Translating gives CASSSTPGTWDGYTF.

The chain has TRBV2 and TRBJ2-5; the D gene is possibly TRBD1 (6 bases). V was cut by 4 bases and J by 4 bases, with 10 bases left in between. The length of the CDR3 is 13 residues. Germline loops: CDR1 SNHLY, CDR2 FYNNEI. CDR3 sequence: CASSAWGRETQYF. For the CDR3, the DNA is TGTGCCAGCAGTGCGTGGGGGCGAGAGACCCAGTACTTC. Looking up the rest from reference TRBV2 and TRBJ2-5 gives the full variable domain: EPEVTQTPSHQVTQMGQEVILRCVPISNHLYFYWYRQILGQKVEFLVSFYNNEISEKSEIFDDQFSVERPDGSNFTLKIRSTKLEDSAMYFCASSAWGRETQYFGPGTRLLVL.

CDR3 nucleotide sequence: TGTGCCAGCAGTCCTCGGACAGGAGGCACTGAAGCTTTCTTT. It encodes CASSPRTGGTEAFF. The chain combines TRBV28 with TRBJ1-1, with 7 bases identical to TRBD1. The germline gives CDR1 MDHEN, CDR2 SYDVKM. The CDR3 runs to 14 residues. The V gene end was trimmed by 5 bases and the J gene end by 4 bases; junction bases not matched to a gene: 7.

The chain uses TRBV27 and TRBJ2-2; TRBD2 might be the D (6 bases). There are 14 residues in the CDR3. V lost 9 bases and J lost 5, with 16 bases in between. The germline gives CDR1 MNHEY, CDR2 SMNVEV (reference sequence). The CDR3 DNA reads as TGTGCCAGTCAAAAGGCGGGGAAGACCGGGGAGCTGTTTTTT. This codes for CASQKAGKTGELFF.

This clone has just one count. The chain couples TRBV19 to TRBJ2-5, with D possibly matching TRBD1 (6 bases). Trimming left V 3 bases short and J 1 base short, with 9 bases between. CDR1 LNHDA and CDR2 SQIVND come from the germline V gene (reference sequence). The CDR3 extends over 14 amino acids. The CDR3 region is CASSIDRTQETQYF. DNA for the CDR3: TGTGCCAGTAGTATCGACAGGACCCAAGAGACCCAGTACTTC.

CDR3 residues: CASSLGRGYNSPLHF. For the CDR3, the DNA is TGTGCCAGCAGCTTGGGTAGGGGATATAATTCACCCCTCCACTTT. The V gene is TRBV7-2, the J gene TRBJ1-6, with D perhaps matching TRBD1 (5 bases). Germline assignment: CDR1 SGHTA and CDR2 FQGNSA. This CDR3 contains 15 residues. V was shortened by 3 bases and J by 4 bases, with 10 bases between the two germline ends.

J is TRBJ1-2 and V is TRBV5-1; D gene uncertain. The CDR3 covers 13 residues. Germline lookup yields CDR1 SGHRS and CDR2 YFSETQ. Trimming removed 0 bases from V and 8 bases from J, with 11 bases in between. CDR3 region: CASSLVGSGGYTF. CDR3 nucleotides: TGCGCCAGCAGCTTGGTTGGCAGCGGGGGCTACACCTTC.

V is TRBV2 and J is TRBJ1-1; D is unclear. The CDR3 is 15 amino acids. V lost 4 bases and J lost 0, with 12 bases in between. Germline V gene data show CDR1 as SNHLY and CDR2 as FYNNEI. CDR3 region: CASSAEAHLNTEAFF. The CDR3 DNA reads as TGTGCCAGCAGTGCCGAGGCACACCTGAACACTGAAGCTTTCTTT.

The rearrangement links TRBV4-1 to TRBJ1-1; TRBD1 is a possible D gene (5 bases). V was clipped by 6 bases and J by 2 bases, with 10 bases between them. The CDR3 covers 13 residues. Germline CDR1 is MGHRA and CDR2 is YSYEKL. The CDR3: CASSFGANTEAFF. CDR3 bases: TGCGCCAGCAGTTTTGGGGCTAACACTGAAGCTTTCTTT.

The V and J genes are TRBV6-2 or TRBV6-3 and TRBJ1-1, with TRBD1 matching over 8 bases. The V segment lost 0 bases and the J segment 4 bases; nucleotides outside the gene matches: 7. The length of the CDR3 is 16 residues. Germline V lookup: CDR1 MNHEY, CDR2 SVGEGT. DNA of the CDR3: TGTGCCAGCAGTTACTCCTCAGGACAGGGAAGCACTGAAGCTTTCTTT. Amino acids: CASSYSSGQGSTEAFF.